The entry that follows covers one T cell receptor beta chain sequence. Libraries were prepared by immunoSEQ multiplex PCR; TCRdb keeps only in-frame clonotypes and omits some of them. Of about 130,000 clones detected, about 80% appear once; the ten largest clones hold approximately 9.2%. V lost 3 bases to trimming and J lost 4 bases; unmatched junction nucleotides: 6. Germline V gene lookup returns CDR1 MDHEN and CDR2 SYDVKM. The length of the CDR3 is 15 residues. This record comes from a study of blood T cell repertoires in COVID-19. Study-level background: T cells, B-cell-depleted T cells, or PBMCs provided the cDNA or gDNA that served as material.

The receptor's source is a man in his forties or fifties who had recovered from COVID-19. This sequence joins TRBV28 and TRBJ1-1, with TRBD1 matching 9 bases. The sample comprised PBMCs or T cells enriched from blood (not recorded which). This chain's CDR3 is CASSLGDREGTEAFF. The CDR3 region has the DNA TGTGCCAGCAGTTTGGGGGACAGGGAGGGCACTGAAGCTTTCTTT.